This T cell receptor (beta chain) was found in a study of shared clonotypes between healthy human individuals. TCRdb's table, derived via immunoSEQ multiplex PCR, lists solely in-frame clones and lacks some. This sample has around 1.9 million clones, with approximately 94% found just once. CD45RO-negative cells were positively selected for CCR7, leaving out terminally differentiated effector memory CD45RA+ cells. Healthy HIV-negative adults without recent acute infections or vaccinations served as donors. The CDR3 contains 14 residues. The germline V and J ends were trimmed by 5 bases and 6 bases, with 16 bases remaining between them. Germline values: CDR1 SEHNR, CDR2 FQNEAQ (reference sequence).

V is TRBV7-9 and J is TRBJ1-1, with D maybe TRBD1 (6 bases). What was sequenced was naive CD8+ T cells from PBMCs. This clonotype was sampled from a man aged 18 to 35 in good health. Some clones in this sample may be carry-over from other donors' samples. CDR3 bases: TGTGCCAGCAGCCTATCTGGGGGGCGGGCTGAAGCTTTCTTT. Its protein is CASSLSGGRAEAFF.